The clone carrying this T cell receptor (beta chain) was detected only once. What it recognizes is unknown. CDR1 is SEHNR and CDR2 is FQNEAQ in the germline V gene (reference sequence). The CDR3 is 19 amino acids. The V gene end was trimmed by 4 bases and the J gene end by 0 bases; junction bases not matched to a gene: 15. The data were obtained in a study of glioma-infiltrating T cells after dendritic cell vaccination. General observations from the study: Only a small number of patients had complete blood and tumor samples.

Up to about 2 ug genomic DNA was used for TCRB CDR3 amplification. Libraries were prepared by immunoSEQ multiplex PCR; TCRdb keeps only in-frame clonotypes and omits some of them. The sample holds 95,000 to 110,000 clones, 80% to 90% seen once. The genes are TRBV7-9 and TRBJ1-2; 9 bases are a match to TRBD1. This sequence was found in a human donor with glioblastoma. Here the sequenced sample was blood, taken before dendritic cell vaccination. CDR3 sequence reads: CASSSTEGQGAPSNYGYTF. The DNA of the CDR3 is TGTGCCAGCAGCTCAACTGAGGGACAGGGAGCACCTTCTAACTATGGCTACACCTTC.